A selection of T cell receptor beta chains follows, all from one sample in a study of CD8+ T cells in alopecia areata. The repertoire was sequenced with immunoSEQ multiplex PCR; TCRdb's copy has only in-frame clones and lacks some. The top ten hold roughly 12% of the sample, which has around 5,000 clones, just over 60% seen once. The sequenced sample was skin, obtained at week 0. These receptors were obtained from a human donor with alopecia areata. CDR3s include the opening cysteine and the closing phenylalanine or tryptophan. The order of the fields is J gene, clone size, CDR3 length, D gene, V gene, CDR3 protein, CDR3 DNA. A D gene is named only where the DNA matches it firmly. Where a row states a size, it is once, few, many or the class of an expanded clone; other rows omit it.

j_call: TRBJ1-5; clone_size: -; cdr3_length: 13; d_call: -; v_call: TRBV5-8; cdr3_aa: CASSRGGNQPQHF; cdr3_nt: TGTGCCAGCAGCCGAGGGGGCAATCAGCCCCAGCATTTT
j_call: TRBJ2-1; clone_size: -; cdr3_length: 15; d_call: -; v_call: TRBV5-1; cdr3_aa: CASSLEGRPDNEQFF; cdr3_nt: TGCGCCAGCAGCTTGGAGGGCAGACCTGACAATGAGCAGTTCTTC
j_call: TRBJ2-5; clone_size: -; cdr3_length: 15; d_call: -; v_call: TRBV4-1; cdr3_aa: CASSLELGQGGTQYF; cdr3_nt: TGCGCCAGCAGCCTAGAGCTAGGGCAGGGAGGGACCCAGTACTTC
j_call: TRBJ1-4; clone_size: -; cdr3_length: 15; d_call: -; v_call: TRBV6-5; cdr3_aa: CASSFQTGPNEKLFF; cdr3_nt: TGTGCCAGCAGTTTCCAGACAGGCCCTAATGAAAAACTGTTTTTT
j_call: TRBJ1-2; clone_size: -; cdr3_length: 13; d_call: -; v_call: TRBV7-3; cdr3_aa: CASSYDSNYGYTF; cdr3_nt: TGTGCCAGCAGCTACGACAGTAACTATGGCTACACCTTC
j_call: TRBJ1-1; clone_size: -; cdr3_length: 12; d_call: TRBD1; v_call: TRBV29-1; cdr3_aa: CSVDDRGPEAFF; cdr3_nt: TGCAGCGTTGACGACAGGGGGCCTGAAGCTTTCTTT
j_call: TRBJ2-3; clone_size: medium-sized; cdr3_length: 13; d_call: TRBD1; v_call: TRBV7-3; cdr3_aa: CASSWTGDGTQYF; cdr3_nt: TGTGCCAGCAGCTGGACAGGGGACGGTACGCAGTATTTT
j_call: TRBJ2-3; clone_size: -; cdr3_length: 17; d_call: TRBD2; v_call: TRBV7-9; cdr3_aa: CASSPMTSGGITDTQYF; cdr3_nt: TGTGCCAGCAGCCCCATGACTAGCGGGGGAATCACAGATACGCAGTATTTT
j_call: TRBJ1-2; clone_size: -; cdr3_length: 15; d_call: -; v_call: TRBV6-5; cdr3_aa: CASSYSQGPNYGYTF; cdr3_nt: TGTGCCAGCAGTTACTCGCAGGGGCCCAACTATGGCTACACCTTC
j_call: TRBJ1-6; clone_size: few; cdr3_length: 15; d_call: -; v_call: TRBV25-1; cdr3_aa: CASRASGTNNSPLHF; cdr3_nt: TGTGCCAGCAGAGCCTCCGGGACAAATAATTCACCCCTCCACTTT
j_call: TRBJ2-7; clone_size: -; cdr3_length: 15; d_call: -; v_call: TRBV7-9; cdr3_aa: CASSLARTGSYEQYF; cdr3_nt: TGTGCCAGCAGCTTAGCCAGGACTGGCTCCTACGAGCAGTACTTC
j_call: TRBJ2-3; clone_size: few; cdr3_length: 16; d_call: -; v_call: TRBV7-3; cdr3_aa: CASSLNRGGGTDTQYF; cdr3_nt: TGTGCCAGCAGCTTAAACAGGGGAGGTGGGACAGATACGCAGTATTTT
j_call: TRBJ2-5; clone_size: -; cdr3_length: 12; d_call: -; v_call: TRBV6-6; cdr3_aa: CASSHSGETQYF; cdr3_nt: TGTGCCAGCAGCCACTCGGGGGAGACCCAGTACTTC
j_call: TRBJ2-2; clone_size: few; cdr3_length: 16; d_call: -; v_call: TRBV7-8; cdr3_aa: CASSLVANRAVGELFF; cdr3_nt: TGTGCCAGCAGCTTAGTTGCCAACAGGGCGGTCGGGGAGCTGTTTTTT
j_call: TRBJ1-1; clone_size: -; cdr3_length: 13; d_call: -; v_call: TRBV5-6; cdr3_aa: CASSLIVNTEAFF; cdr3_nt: TGTGCCAGCAGCTTGATAGTGAACACTGAAGCTTTCTTT
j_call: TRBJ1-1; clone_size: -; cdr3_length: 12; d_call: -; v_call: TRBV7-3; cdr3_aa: CASSLPDTEAFF; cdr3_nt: TGTGCCAGCAGCTTACCCGACACTGAAGCTTTCTTT
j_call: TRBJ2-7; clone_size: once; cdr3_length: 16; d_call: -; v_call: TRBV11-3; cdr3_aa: CASSSGPEGDSYEQYF; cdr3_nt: TGTGCCAGCAGCTCAGGCCCCGAAGGGGATTCCTACGAGCAGTACTTC
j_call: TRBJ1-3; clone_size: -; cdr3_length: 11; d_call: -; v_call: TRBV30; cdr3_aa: CAWSVGNTIYF; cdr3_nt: TGTGCCTGGAGTGTAGGAAACACCATATATTTT
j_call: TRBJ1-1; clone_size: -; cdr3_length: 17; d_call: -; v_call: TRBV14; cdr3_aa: CASSHLTGRGPDTEAFF; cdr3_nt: TGTGCCAGCAGCCATCTCACAGGGCGGGGGCCAGACACTGAAGCTTTCTTT
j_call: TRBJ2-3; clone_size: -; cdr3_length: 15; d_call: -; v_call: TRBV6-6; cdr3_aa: CASSPRWGGTDTQYF; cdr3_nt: TGTGCCAGCAGTCCCCGGTGGGGGGGCACAGATACGCAGTATTTT
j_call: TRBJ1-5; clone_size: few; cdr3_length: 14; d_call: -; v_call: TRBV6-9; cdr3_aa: CASTWDPLNQPQHF; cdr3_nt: TGTGCCAGCACTTGGGACCCACTCAATCAGCCCCAGCATTTT
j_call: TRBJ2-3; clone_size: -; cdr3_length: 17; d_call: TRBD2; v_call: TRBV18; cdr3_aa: CASSPYGGGSLTDTQYF; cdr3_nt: TGTGCCAGCTCACCATACGGCGGGGGTTCCCTCACAGATACGCAGTATTTT